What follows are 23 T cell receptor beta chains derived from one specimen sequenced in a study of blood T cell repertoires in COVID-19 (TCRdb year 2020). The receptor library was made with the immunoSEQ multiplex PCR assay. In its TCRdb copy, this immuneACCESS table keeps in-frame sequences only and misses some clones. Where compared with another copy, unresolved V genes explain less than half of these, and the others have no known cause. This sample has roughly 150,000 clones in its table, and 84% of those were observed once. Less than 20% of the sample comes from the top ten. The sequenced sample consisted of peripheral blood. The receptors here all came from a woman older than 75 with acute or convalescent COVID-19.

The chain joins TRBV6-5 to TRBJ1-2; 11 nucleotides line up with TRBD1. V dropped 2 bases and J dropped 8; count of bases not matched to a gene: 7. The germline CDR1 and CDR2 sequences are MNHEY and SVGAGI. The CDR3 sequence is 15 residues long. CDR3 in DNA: TGTGCCAGCAGTTACCGGACAGGGGGCGAAAGGGGCTACACCTTC. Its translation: CASSYRTGGERGYTF.

Here the CDR3 DNA reads TGTGCCAGCGGTCGCGACAATGAGCAGTTCTTC. Amino acids: CASGRDNEQFF. This chain uses TRBV2 with TRBJ2-1; no firm D call. Trimming took off 8 bases at V and 5 bases at J, with 7 bases between the two ends. CDR1 is SNHLY and CDR2 is FYNNEI in the germline V gene. CDR3 length: 11 amino acids.

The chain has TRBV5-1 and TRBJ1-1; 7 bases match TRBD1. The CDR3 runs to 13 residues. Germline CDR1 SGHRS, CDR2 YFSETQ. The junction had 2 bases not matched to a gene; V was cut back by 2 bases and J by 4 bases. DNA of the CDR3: TGCGCCAGCAGCTTTGGGACAGTCACTGAAGCTTTCTTT. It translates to CASSFGTVTEAFF.

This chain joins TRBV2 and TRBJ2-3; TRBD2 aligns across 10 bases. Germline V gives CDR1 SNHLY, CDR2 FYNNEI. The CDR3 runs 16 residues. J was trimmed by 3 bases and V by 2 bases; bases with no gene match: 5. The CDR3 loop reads CASSERAGGLTDTQYF. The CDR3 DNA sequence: TGTGCCAGCAGTGAAAGAGCGGGGGGGCTTACAGATACGCAGTATTTT. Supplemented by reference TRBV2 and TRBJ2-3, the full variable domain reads EPEVTQTPSHQVTQMGQEVILRCVPISNHLYFYWYRQILGQKVEFLVSFYNNEISEKSEIFDDQFSVERPDGSNFTLKIRSTKLEDSAMYFCASSERAGGLTDTQYFGPGTRLTVL.

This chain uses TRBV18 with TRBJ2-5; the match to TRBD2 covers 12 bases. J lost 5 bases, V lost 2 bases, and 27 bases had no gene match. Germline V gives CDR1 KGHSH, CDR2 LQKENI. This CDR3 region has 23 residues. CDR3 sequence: CASSPIPMPGLAGEDVVWETQYF. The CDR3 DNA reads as TGTGCCAGCTCACCAATCCCGATGCCGGGACTAGCGGGTGAAGACGTGGTTTGGGAGACCCAGTACTTC.

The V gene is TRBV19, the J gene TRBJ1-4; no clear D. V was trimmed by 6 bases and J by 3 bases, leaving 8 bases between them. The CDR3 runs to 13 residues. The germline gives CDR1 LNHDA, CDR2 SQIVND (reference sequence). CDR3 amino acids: CASRQRANEKLFF. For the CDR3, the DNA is TGTGCCAGTAGACAACGGGCTAATGAAAAACTGTTTTTT.

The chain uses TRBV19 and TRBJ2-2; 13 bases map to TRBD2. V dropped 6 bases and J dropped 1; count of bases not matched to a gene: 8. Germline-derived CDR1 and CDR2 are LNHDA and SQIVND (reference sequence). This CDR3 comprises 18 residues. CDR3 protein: CASRAWTSGRKNTGELFF. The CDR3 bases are TGTGCCAGTAGGGCCTGGACTAGCGGGAGAAAGAACACCGGGGAGCTGTTTTTT.

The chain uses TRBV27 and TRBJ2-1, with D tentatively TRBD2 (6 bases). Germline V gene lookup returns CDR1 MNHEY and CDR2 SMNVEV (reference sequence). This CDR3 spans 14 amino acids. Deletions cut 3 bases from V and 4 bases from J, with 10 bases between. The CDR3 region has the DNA TGTGCCAGCAGTTTGAGGGAGGCGTACAATGAGCAGTTCTTC. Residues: CASSLREAYNEQFF.

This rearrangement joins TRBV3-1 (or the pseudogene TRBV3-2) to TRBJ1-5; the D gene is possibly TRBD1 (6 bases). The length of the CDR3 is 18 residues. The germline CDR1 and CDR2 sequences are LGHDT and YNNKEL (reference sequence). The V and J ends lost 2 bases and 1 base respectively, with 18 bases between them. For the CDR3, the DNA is TGTGCCAGCAGCCAAAATGCAGGGGTCCTTACGAGCAATCAGCCCCAGCATTTT. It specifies CASSQNAGVLTSNQPQHF.

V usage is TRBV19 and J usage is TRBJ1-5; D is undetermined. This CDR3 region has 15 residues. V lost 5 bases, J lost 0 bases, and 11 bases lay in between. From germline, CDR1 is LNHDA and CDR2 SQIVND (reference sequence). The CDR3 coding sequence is TGTGCCAGTAGTGTGACGGACTATAGCAATCAGCCCCAGCATTTT. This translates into CASSVTDYSNQPQHF.

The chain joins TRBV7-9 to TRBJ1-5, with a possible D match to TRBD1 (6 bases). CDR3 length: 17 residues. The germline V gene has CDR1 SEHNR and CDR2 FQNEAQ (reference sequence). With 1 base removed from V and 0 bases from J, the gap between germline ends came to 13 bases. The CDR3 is CASSLGKGGYSNQPQHF. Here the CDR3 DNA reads TGTGCCAGCAGCTTAGGGAAAGGGGGTTATAGCAATCAGCCCCAGCATTTT.

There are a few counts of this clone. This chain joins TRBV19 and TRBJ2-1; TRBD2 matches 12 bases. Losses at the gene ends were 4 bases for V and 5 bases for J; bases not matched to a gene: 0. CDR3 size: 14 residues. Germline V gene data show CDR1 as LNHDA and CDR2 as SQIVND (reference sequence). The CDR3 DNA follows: TGTGCCAGTAGTAGACTAGCGGGAGACAATGAGCAGTTCTTC. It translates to CASSRLAGDNEQFF.

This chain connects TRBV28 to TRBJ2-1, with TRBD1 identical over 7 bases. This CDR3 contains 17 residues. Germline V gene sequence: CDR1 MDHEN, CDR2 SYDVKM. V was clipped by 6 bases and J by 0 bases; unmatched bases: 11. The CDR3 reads CASSNPPGQSSYNEQFF. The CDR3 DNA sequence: TGTGCCAGCAGCAACCCCCCGGGACAGAGCTCCTACAATGAGCAGTTCTTC.

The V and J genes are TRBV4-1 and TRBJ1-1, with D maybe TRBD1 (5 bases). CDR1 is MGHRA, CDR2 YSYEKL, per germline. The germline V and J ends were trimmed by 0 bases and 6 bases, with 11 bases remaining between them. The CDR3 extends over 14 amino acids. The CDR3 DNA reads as TGCGCCAGCAGCCAAGAGTATAGGGGCTCTGAAGCTTTCTTT. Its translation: CASSQEYRGSEAFF.

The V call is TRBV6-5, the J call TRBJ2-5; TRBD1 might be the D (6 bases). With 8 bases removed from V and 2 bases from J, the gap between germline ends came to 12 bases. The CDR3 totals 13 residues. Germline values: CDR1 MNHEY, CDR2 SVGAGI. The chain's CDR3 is CASLTGLQETQYF. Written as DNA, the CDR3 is TGTGCCAGCCTAACAGGGTTGCAAGAGACCCAGTACTTC.

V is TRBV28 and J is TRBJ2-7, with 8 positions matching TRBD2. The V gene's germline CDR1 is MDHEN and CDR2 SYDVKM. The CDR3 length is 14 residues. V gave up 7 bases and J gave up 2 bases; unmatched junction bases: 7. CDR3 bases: TGTGCCAGCACCACTAGCGGACTGACCTACGAGCAGTACTTC. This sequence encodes CASTTSGLTYEQYF.

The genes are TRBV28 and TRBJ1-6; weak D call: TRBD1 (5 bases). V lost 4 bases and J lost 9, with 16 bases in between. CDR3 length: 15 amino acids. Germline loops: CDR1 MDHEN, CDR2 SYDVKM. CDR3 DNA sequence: TGTGCCAGCAGTTCCCCGGGGGGGGGATTTTCACCCCTCCACTTT. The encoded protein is CASSSPGGGFSPLHF.

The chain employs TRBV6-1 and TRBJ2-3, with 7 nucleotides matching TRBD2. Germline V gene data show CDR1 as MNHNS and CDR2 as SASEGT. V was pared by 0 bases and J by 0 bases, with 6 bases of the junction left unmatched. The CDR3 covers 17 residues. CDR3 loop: CASSEASWGGSTDTQYF. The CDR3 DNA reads TGTGCCAGCAGTGAAGCGTCGTGGGGGGGTAGCACAGATACGCAGTATTTT.

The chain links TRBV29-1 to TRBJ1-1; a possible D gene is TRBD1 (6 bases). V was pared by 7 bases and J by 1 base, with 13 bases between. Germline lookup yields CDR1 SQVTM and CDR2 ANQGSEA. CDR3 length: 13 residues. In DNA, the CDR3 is TGCAGCGGTCGGACAGCCACGAACACTGAAGCTTTCTTT. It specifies CSGRTATNTEAFF.

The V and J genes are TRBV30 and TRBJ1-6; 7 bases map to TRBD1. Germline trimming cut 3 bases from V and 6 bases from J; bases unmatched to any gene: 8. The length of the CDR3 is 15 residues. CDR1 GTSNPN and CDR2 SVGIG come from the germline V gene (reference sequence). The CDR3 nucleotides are TGTGCCTGGAGCGCAATCCGGGACAGTAATTCACCCCTCCACTTT. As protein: CAWSAIRDSNSPLHF.

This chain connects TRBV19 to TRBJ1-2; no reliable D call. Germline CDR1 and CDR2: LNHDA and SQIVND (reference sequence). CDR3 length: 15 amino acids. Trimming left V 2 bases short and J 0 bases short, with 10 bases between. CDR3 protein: CASSITNNANYGYTF. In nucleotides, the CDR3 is TGTGCCAGTAGTATAACTAACAACGCTAACTATGGCTACACCTTC.

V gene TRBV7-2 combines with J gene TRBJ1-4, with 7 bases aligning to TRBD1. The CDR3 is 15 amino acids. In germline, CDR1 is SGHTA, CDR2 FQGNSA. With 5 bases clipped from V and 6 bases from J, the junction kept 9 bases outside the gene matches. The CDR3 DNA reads TGTGCCAGCAGCGCACAGGGGACGGGGGATGAAAAACTGTTTTTT. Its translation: CASSAQGTGDEKLFF. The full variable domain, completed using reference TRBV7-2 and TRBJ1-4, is GAGVSQSPSNKVTEKGKDVELRCDPISGHTALYWYRQSLGQGLEFLIYFQGNSAPDKSGLPSDRFSAERTGGSVSTLTIQRTQQEDSAVYLCASSAQGTGDEKLFFGSGTQLSVL.

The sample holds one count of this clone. CDR3: CASSTNRGKQYF. The DNA for the CDR3 is TGTGCCAGCAGTACAAACAGGGGGAAGCAGTACTTC. The chain carries TRBV12-3 or TRBV12-4 and TRBJ2-7, with 8 nucleotides matching TRBD1. Trimming removed 5 bases from V and 8 bases from J; junction bases left unmatched: 5. The CDR3 spans 12 residues.